Below, 18 T cell receptor beta chains from the same sample are listed, as sequenced in a study of T cells in Graves' hyperthyroidism and ophthalmopathy (dated by TCRdb to between 2017 and 2020). Receptors were amplified or captured by multiplex PCR. TCRdb lists the instrument as Illumina HiSeq 2000. Amplification of TCR beta CDR3 regions was carried out from RNA transcripts. A first-round RT-PCR of the TCR CDR3 used the HTBI primer set with the Qiagen OneStep RT-PCR kit. The public sequencing data were trimmed at Q25 with fastp and processed into clonotypes with MiXCR by TCRdb, which kept only in-frame beta chains. CDR3 protein duplicates are merged, each entry listing the most common genes and DNA. The sample contains 250,000 to 350,000 distinct CDR3 sequences, about 18% of them found a single time. Of the sample, over 45% falls within the top ten clones. Sequenced material: blood. The receptors here all came from a woman aged 55-69 years with Graves' ophthalmopathy.

Many counts were recorded for this clonotype. V and J are TRBV3-1 and TRBJ1-1; TRBD1 matches at 8 bases. Germline CDR1 and CDR2: LGHDT and YNNKEL (reference sequence). The CDR3 has 14 amino acids. Trimming removed 5 bases from V and 1 base from J; junction bases left unmatched: 3. The CDR3 here is CASSFGQGNTEAFF. The CDR3 region has the DNA TGTGCCAGCAGCTTCGGACAGGGGAACACTGAAGCTTTCTTT.

The chain links TRBV12-3 or TRBV12-4 to TRBJ1-4; D may be TRBD1 (6 bases). V was trimmed by 6 bases and J by 7 bases, leaving 15 bases between them. The CDR3 contains 14 residues. The CDR3 loop reads CASRETGKGEKLFF. The CDR3, as DNA: TGTGCCAGCAGGGAAACAGGGAAAGGTGAAAAACTGTTTTTT.

There are many counts of this clonotype. The V gene is TRBV6-1, the J gene TRBJ2-2, with a possible D match to TRBD1 (6 bases). Germline V CDR1 and CDR2: MNHNS, SASEGT. Trimming took off 6 bases at V and 6 bases at J, with 11 bases between the two ends. The CDR3 is 13 residues long. The DNA for the CDR3 is TGTGCCAGCAGGCGGACAGTAGCCGGGGAGCTGTTTTTT. This encodes CASRRTVAGELFF.

The V gene is TRBV10-2, the J gene TRBJ1-2; the D is unclear. The germline CDR1 and CDR2 sequences are WSHSY and SAAADI. V lost 8 bases, J lost 6 bases, and 13 bases lay in between. This CDR3 spans 12 amino acids. The DNA of the CDR3 is TGCGCCAGCTTTGCAGGAGGAAATGGCTACACCTTC. Its protein is CASFAGGNGYTF.

This clonotype was found many times. The chain carries TRBV28 and TRBJ1-1; unclear D gene. The CDR3 has 12 amino acids. Germline CDR1 MDHEN, CDR2 SYDVKM. Trimming took off 6 bases at V and 4 bases at J, with 9 bases between the two ends. The CDR3: CASREEGTEAFF. Written as DNA, the CDR3 is TGTGCCAGCAGAGAAGAAGGCACTGAAGCTTTCTTT.

The chain uses TRBV4-3 and TRBJ1-1, with 7 bases matching TRBD1. This CDR3 spans 15 amino acids. V shed 3 bases and J 2 bases; nucleotides not matched to a gene: 6. CDR1 LGHNA and CDR2 YSLEER come from the germline V gene. The DNA for the CDR3 is TGCGCCAGCAGCCATGACAGGGAAACTAACACTGAAGCTTTCTTT. Translation: CASSHDRETNTEAFF.

Written as DNA, the CDR3 is TGTGCCAGCAGGGGGCGGGGGGGCTACAATGAGCAGTTCTTC. The encoded protein is CASRGRGGYNEQFF. The V gene is TRBV13, the J gene TRBJ2-1; 9 bases line up with TRBD2. CDR3 size: 14 residues. Trimming took 6 bases from V and 3 from J; bases not matched to a gene: 3. Per the germline V gene, CDR1 is PRHDT and CDR2 is FYEKMQ (reference sequence).

This clonotype appeared many times. The J gene is TRBJ2-7, the V gene TRBV18, with D possibly matching TRBD1 (5 bases). V dropped 3 bases and J dropped 6 bases, with 12 bases sitting between them. CDR1 is KGHSH, CDR2 LQKENI, per germline. This CDR3 is built from 13 residues. The CDR3 loop is CASSPQGSGEQYF. The CDR3 coding sequence is TGTGCCAGCTCACCCCAGGGTTCGGGCGAGCAGTACTTC.

This clonotype has at least ten counts. The V gene is TRBV5-1, the J gene TRBJ1-1, with TRBD1 matching over 8 bases. J lost 3 bases, V lost 2 bases, and 6 bases had no gene match. Germline assignment: CDR1 SGHRS and CDR2 YFSETQ. The CDR3 runs 15 residues. The CDR3 DNA reads as TGCGCCAGCAGCTTTCAGGGGGCAGGCGACACTGAAGCTTTCTTT. It encodes CASSFQGAGDTEAFF.

The chain links TRBV20-1 to TRBJ1-2; tentatively, D is TRBD1 (5 bases). This CDR3 is built from 11 residues. The V end lost 3 bases, the J end lost 7 bases, and 9 bases lay between the germline ends. Looked up from germline, CDR1 is DFQATT and CDR2 is SNEGSKA (reference sequence). This chain's CDR3 is CSASPGSGYTF. The DNA for the CDR3 is TGCAGTGCTAGTCCAGGGTCTGGCTACACCTTC.

The J gene is TRBJ2-4, the V gene TRBV6-2 or TRBV6-3, with 10 bases identical to TRBD2. CDR1 is MNHEY, CDR2 SVGEGT, per germline. J lost 0 bases, V lost 6 bases, and 5 bases had no gene match. CDR3 length: 16 amino acids. The CDR3 DNA is TGTGCCAGCAGCCCCCTAGCGGGAGTAGCCAAAAACATTCAGTACTTC. Translating it yields CASSPLAGVAKNIQYF.

This clonotype has a count of ten or more. The gene calls are TRBV9 and TRBJ1-4, with 8 bases fitting TRBD1. The CDR3 loop spans 15 amino acids. V dropped 0 bases and J dropped 8; count of bases not matched to a gene: 6. CDR1 and CDR2 (germline): SGDLS, YYNGEE. CDR3 sequence reads: CASSVATGEDEKLFF. CDR3 DNA sequence: TGTGCCAGCAGCGTAGCGACAGGGGAGGACGAAAAACTGTTTTTT. Using reference TRBV9 and TRBJ1-4 for the parts outside the CDR3, the full variable domain is DSGVTQTPKHLITATGQRVTLRCSPRSGDLSVYWYQQSLDQGLQFLIQYYNGEERAKGNILERFSAQQFPDLHSELNLSSLELGDSALYFCASSVATGEDEKLFFGSGTQLSVL.

This clonotype was seen repeatedly, ten times or more. J is TRBJ1-5 and V is TRBV20-1; TRBD1 matches 7 bases. V shed 3 bases, J shed 6 bases, and the junction held 20 bases outside the gene matches. Germline V CDR1 and CDR2: DFQATT, SNEGSKA (reference sequence). This CDR3 comprises 18 residues. CDR3 DNA: TGCAGTGCTAGGTCGAGGGACAGTTACGTTGGTGGACGTCAGCCCCAGCATTTT. It is translated as CSARSRDSYVGGRQPQHF.

Ten or more counts support this clonotype. The J gene is TRBJ1-1, the V gene TRBV5-6; no clear D gene. Deletions cut 4 bases from V and 1 base from J, with 8 bases between. Per germline, CDR1 SGHDT and CDR2 YYEEEE. The CDR3 runs to 13 residues. The CDR3 is CASSVQPNTEAFF. Written as DNA, the CDR3 is TGTGCCAGCAGCGTACAGCCGAACACTGAAGCTTTCTTT.

Ten or more counts support this clonotype. V gene TRBV6-1 combines with J gene TRBJ1-6; D gene uncertain. The CDR3 is made up of 15 amino acids. Germline V gene lookup returns CDR1 MNHNS and CDR2 SASEGT. Trimming cost V 6 bases and J 9 bases, with 18 bases left between them. The CDR3 DNA is TGTGCCAGCAGCCCCTGGGGTACTTTGCCTTCACCCCTCCACTTT. Encoded protein: CASSPWGTLPSPLHF.

This clonotype is a singleton in its sample. The rearrangement uses TRBV12-3 or TRBV12-4 and TRBJ2-1; TRBD2 agrees at 8 bases. The CDR3 covers 17 residues. The V gene end was trimmed by 1 base and the J gene end by 4 bases; junction bases not matched to a gene: 9. CDR3 sequence (DNA): TGTGCCAGCAGTTTAGACCGTTTAGCGGGATTATACAATGAGCAGTTCTTC. It specifies CASSLDRLAGLYNEQFF.

CDR3 amino acids: CASSPLSRTDTQYF. DNA for the CDR3: TGTGCCAGCAGCCCACTGTCCCGCACAGATACGCAGTATTTT. The chain employs TRBV11-1 and TRBJ2-3, with D uncertain. V was trimmed by 5 bases and J by 1 base, leaving 10 bases between them. This CDR3 spans 14 amino acids. Looked up from germline, CDR1 is SGHAT and CDR2 is FQDESV (reference sequence).

This clonotype was counted ten times or more. This chain connects TRBV11-2 to TRBJ1-6, with 9 nucleotides matching TRBD1. Germline values: CDR1 SGHAT, CDR2 FQNNGV. CDR3 size: 17 residues. V shed 6 bases and J 9 bases; nucleotides not matched to a gene: 15. In DNA, the CDR3 is TGTGCCAGCAGGGCGGGACAGGGTTCCCTTCGAGCTTCACCCCTCCACTTT. This translates into CASRAGQGSLRASPLHF.